This paragraph reports one TCR beta chain. Its antigen is as yet unknown. The CDR3 is 13 amino acids. The germline V gene has CDR1 MNHNY and CDR2 SVGAGI (reference sequence). V shed 5 bases and J shed 6 bases, with 13 bases lying between them. Genomic DNA of every subset was divided equally among multiple immunoSEQ plates. Sequenced by immunoSEQ multiplex PCR; TCRdb stores in-frame clones only, minus some. The sample gives about 2,200,000 clones, approximately 94% of which show up once; more than 1.5% is in the top ten. Terminally differentiated effector memory CD45RA+ cells were excluded from the naive CD8 cells, which were CD45RO-negative and positively selected for CCR7. The record originates from a study of shared clonotypes between healthy human individuals. Study summary: The study drew on a couple of women and three men aged 18 to 49 as donors. Notes on the study in general: Clonotypes shared by all four donors outscored non-shared clonotypes in generation probability.

The TCR originated in a man aged 18-30 years in good health. Some clones in this sample may be carry-over from other donors' samples. The V gene is TRBV6-6, the J gene TRBJ1-2; D ambiguous. The source material was naive CD8+ T cells from PBMCs. The CDR3 is CASSPLPLDGYTF. The CDR3 nucleotides are TGTGCCAGCAGTCCTCTCCCCCTCGATGGCTACACCTTC.